Listed below are T cell receptor beta chains from one sample, sequenced in a study of OX40 agonist ivuxolimab in advanced cancers. Only in-frame clones appear in the TCRdb table, and some are missing; sequencing was by immunoSEQ multiplex PCR. The repertoire holds over 55,000 clones, with roughly 77% as singletons. The source was CD4+ or CD8+ T cells sorted from blood, collected in a trial of the OX40 agonist ivuxolimab. The origin of the receptors is an adult with an advanced solid tumor such as melanoma, head and neck, liver or kidney cancer. The CDR3 runs from the conserved cysteine through the conserved F or W. The D gene is left open where the match is weak. A row's size may be missing; if present it is once, few, many or a size class.

abundance,j_gene,v_gene,d_gene,CDR3nt,CDR3aa
NA,TRBJ2-5,TRBV29-1,TRBD2,TGCAGCGTCGCGACTAGCGGGGAGGGGACCCAGTACTTC,CSVATSGEGTQYF
few,TRBJ2-7,TRBV5-5,NA,TGTGCCAGCAGCTTGGGCCCGACAACCTACGAGCAGTACTTC,CASSLGPTTYEQYF
NA,TRBJ2-1,TRBV20-1,NA,TGCAGTGCTTCGAGGGGGACCCCCCCGTTCTTC,CSASRGTPPFF
few,TRBJ2-1,TRBV15,TRBD2,TGTGCCACCAAAAGGACTAGCGGGTGGCAGGAGTGGGATGAGCAGTTCTTC,CATKRTSGWQEWDEQFF
NA,TRBJ1-1,TRBV10-1,NA,TGCGCCAGCAGTGGTCGCCATACTGAAGCTTTCTTT,CASSGRHTEAFF
NA,TRBJ2-4,TRBV7-9,NA,TGTGCCAGCAGCTTAAATACGGCCGGGTCCAAAAACATTCAGTACTTC,CASSLNTAGSKNIQYF
NA,TRBJ1-1,TRBV6-6,TRBD1,TGTGCCAGCAGTCCGGACAGGGAAGTCACTGAAGCTTTCTTT,CASSPDREVTEAFF
NA,TRBJ2-3,TRBV5-4,NA,TGTGCCAGCAGCGGTCCCCAGGGGCCTGGCACAGATACGCAGTATTTT,CASSGPQGPGTDTQYF
few,TRBJ1-2,TRBV14,NA,TGTGCCAGCAGCCAAGATATTTTTCGGCCAGACGGCTACACCTTC,CASSQDIFRPDGYTF
few,TRBJ1-1,TRBV7-3,TRBD1,TGTGCCAGCAGCGCCCTCCCAGGGGGGACTGAAGCTTTCTTT,CASSALPGGTEAFF
NA,TRBJ2-7,TRBV7-2,NA,TGTGCCAGCAGCTTAGGGGACGGGTACTACGAGCAGTACTTC,CASSLGDGYYEQYF
NA,TRBJ2-2,TRBV5-4,NA,TGTGCCAGCAGCCCACTATTGAAGGACACCGGGGAGCTGTTTTTT,CASSPLLKDTGELFF
NA,TRBJ2-3,TRBV7-3,TRBD1,TGTGCCAGCGGACAGGGCTCCGAAGATACGCAGTATTTT,CASGQGSEDTQYF
NA,TRBJ2-7,TRBV7-2,NA,TGTGCCAGCAGCCCCCTCCGGGACACCTACGAGCAGTACTTC,CASSPLRDTYEQYF
NA,TRBJ1-1,TRBV5-5,NA,TGTGCCAGCAGCCAAGGGAACACTGAAGCTTTCTTT,CASSQGNTEAFF
NA,TRBJ2-2,TRBV7-2,TRBD2,TGTGCCAGCAGCCCCCGTGGTAGCGGGACTCGATCCGGGGAGCTGTTTTTT,CASSPRGSGTRSGELFF
NA,TRBJ2-2,TRBV7-3,NA,TGTGCCAGCAGCTTCGCCTGGAATACCGGGGAGCTGTTTTTT,CASSFAWNTGELFF